The 5 T cell receptor beta chains presented below share a single source sample, sequenced in a study of shared clonotypes between healthy human individuals. The table came from immunoSEQ multiplex PCR; TCRdb's copy has only in-frame clones and leaves some out. Altogether 1 million to 1.3 million clones are present, about 80% being singletons, with the ten largest covering roughly 0.62%. Sequencing was carried out using memory CD4+ T cells from PBMCs. The subset: CD45RA-negative fraction. These receptors were obtained from a young man in good health. Some clones in this sample may be carry-over from other donors' samples.

V is TRBV10-1 and J is TRBJ2-7; D uncertain. V was cut by 0 bases and J by 7 bases, with 7 bases left in between. This CDR3 has 12 amino acids. The V gene's germline CDR1 is WNHNN and CDR2 SYGVQD (reference sequence). In nucleotides, the CDR3 is TGCGCCAGCAGTGAGTCGACGGGTGAGCAGTACTTC. It codes for CASSESTGEQYF.

The V call is TRBV27, the J call TRBJ2-1; 8 bases are shared with TRBD2. The germline V gene has CDR1 MNHEY and CDR2 SMNVEV (reference sequence). Trimming took 6 bases from V and 5 from J; bases not matched to a gene: 12. The CDR3 runs 16 residues. CDR3 amino acids: CASRSPGRAVDNEQFF. The CDR3 DNA sequence: TGTGCCAGCAGATCACCCGGGAGGGCCGTCGACAATGAGCAGTTCTTC.

The chain links TRBV4-1 to TRBJ1-1, with D possibly matching TRBD1 (6 bases). Germline CDR1 MGHRA, CDR2 YSYEKL. Trimming cost V 1 base and J 3 bases, with 15 bases left between them. This CDR3 is 16 amino acids long. The CDR3 coding sequence is TGCGCCAGCAGCCAAGTCGTCTTTCCAGGGGACACTGAAGCTTTCTTT. Its translation: CASSQVVFPGDTEAFF.

The V call is TRBV18, the J call TRBJ2-5; D gene unclear. The germline V and J ends were trimmed by 8 bases and 2 bases, with 15 bases remaining between them. Germline V CDR1 and CDR2: KGHSH, LQKENI. This CDR3 is built from 14 residues. CDR3 sequence reads: CASTDIDAQETQYF. The CDR3 DNA reads TGTGCCAGCACCGATATCGACGCACAAGAGACCCAGTACTTC. Looking up the rest from reference TRBV18 and TRBJ2-5 gives the full variable domain: NAGVMQNPRHLVRRRGQEARLRCSPMKGHSHVYWYRQLPEEGLKFMVYLQKENIIDESGMPKERFSAEFPKEGPSILRIQQVVRGDSAAYFCASTDIDAQETQYFGPGTRLLVL.

The V gene is TRBV11-2, the J gene TRBJ2-7; the match to TRBD1 covers 7 bases. The CDR3 length is 14 residues. The germline CDR1 and CDR2 sequences are SGHAT and FQNNGV. Trimming at V came to 2 bases and at J to 4 bases, leaving 5 bases not matched to a gene. CDR3 sequence reads: CASSLRGPSYEQYF. CDR3 DNA sequence: TGTGCCAGCAGCTTAAGGGGGCCGTCGTACGAGCAGTACTTC.